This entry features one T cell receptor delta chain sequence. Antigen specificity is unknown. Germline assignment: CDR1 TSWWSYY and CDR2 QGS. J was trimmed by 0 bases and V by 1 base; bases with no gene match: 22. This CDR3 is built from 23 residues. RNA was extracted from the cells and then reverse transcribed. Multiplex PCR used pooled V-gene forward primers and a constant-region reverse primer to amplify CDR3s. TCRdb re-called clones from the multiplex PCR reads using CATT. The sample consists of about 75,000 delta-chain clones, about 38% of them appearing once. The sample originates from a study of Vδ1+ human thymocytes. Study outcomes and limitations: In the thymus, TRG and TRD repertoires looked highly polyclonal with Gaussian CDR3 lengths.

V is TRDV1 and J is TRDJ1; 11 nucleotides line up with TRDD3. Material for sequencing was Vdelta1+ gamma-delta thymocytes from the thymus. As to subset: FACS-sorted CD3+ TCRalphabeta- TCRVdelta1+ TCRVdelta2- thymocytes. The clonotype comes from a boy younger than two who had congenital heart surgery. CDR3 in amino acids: CALGEPAFLRIGGYVAYTDKLIF. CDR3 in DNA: TGTGCTCTTGGGGAACCGGCCTTCCTACGTATTGGGGGATACGTGGCGTACACCGATAAACTCATCTTT.